The 28 T cell receptor beta chains reported below all come from one sample, sequenced in a study of T cells in localized non-small cell lung cancer. Assay used: immunoSEQ multiplex PCR; TCRdb lists only in-frame clones, some missing. Here the sample spans about 22,000 clones, roughly nine tenths being singletons. Here the sequenced sample was PBMCs, taken before any cancer treatment. These receptors were taken from a man between 40 and 70 years old with stage II squamous cell lung carcinoma.

The chain couples TRBV7-2 to TRBJ1-4; tentative D call: TRBD1 (6 bases). Trimming stripped 3 bases from V and 6 bases from J, with 11 bases between. This CDR3 spans 14 amino acids. The V gene's germline CDR1 is SGHTA and CDR2 FQGNSA. Here the CDR3 DNA reads TGTGCCAGCAGCTTCCGGTCAGGGGATGAAAAACTGTTTTTT. It translates to CASSFRSGDEKLFF. The full variable domain, rest sourced from reference TRBV7-2 and TRBJ1-4, is GAGVSQSPSNKVTEKGKDVELRCDPISGHTALYWYRQSLGQGLEFLIYFQGNSAPDKSGLPSDRFSAERTGGSVSTLTIQRTQQEDSAVYLCASSFRSGDEKLFFGSGTQLSVL.

This clone is classed as hyperexpanded. The V call is TRBV5-6, the J call TRBJ2-1, with 8 nucleotides matching TRBD2. CDR1 is SGHDT, CDR2 YYEEEE, per germline. J gave up 2 bases and V 0 bases, and 7 bases lay outside the gene matches. The CDR3 contains 17 residues. This CDR3 is CASSLEGVGRAYNEQFF. For the CDR3, the DNA is TGTGCCAGCAGCTTGGAGGGCGTCGGGAGGGCCTACAATGAGCAGTTCTTC.

The rearrangement links TRBV4-3 to TRBJ2-7; 9 nucleotides align to TRBD1. Germline V gene sequence: CDR1 LGHNA, CDR2 YSLEER. The V gene end was trimmed by 4 bases and the J gene end by 4 bases; junction bases not matched to a gene: 14. The CDR3 length is 17 residues. CDR3 nucleotide sequence: TGCGCCAGCAGCCCGGAATCCCAGAACAGGGGGCTATACGAGCAGTACTTC. It codes for CASSPESQNRGLYEQYF.

This rearrangement joins TRBV9 to TRBJ1-2; D gene ambiguous. Germline CDR1 and CDR2: SGDLS and YYNGEE. The germline V and J ends were trimmed by 4 bases and 6 bases, with 13 bases remaining between them. The CDR3 contains 13 residues. In DNA form, the CDR3 reads TGTGCCAGCAGCCTCGGGATGTGGGATGGCTACACCTTC. This sequence encodes CASSLGMWDGYTF.

The CDR3 is CSVKQLAGAGSYNEQFF. CDR3 coding DNA: TGCAGCGTTAAACAACTAGCCGGGGCCGGCTCCTACAATGAGCAGTTCTTC. The chain employs TRBV29-1 and TRBJ2-1; a weak D match, TRBD2 (6 bases). The V end lost 5 bases, the J end lost 0 bases, and 20 bases lay between the germline ends. Germline V lookup: CDR1 SQVTM, CDR2 ANQGSEA. This CDR3 is 17 amino acids long.

The V gene is TRBV11-3, the J gene TRBJ1-1, with 7 bases fitting TRBD1. The CDR3 length is 15 residues. J lost 1 base, V lost 5 bases, and 7 bases had no gene match. CDR1 is SGHNT, CDR2 YENEEA, per germline. The CDR3 region has the DNA TGTGCCAGCAGCCCAGGGGGGACACAGAACACTGAAGCTTTCTTT. The encoded protein is CASSPGGTQNTEAFF.

In its sample, this clone was seen a few times. V usage is TRBV9 and J usage is TRBJ1-2; D not resolved. The CDR3 is 15 residues long. CDR1 and CDR2 from the germline V gene are SGDLS and YYNGEE. Trimming pared 4 bases from V and 4 bases from J, leaving 17 bases between. The CDR3 DNA reads as TGTGCCAGCAGCCAGAGGGTGGGCCCTTCCTATGGCTACACCTTC. Its protein product is CASSQRVGPSYGYTF.

CDR3 coding DNA: TGTGCCAGCAGCTTGGTGGGAACAGGGGATCCCGGGGAGCTGTTTTTT. This gives the protein CASSLVGTGDPGELFF. The V call is TRBV5-5, the J call TRBJ2-2; 7 bases line up with TRBD1. Germline values: CDR1 SGHKS, CDR2 YYEKEE (reference sequence). Losses at the gene ends were 0 bases for V and 6 bases for J; bases not matched to a gene: 8. The CDR3 has 16 residues.

Worth noting for this clone: One end of the junction fails to match germline, which may point to a read error. The CDR3 DNA follows: TGTGCCAGCAGAACGGGACTAGCGGGCCCCCAATTCTTC. Amino acids: CASRTGLAGPQFF. This rearrangement joins TRBV28 to TRBJ2-7, with 12 bases that match TRBD2. Germline CDR1 and CDR2: MDHEN and SYDVKM. The CDR3 totals 13 residues.

This chain uses TRBV2 with TRBJ1-2; D might be TRBD1 (6 bases). CDR3 size: 13 residues. The V end lost 2 bases, the J end lost 4 bases, and 8 bases lay between the germline ends. Germline values: CDR1 SNHLY, CDR2 FYNNEI. CDR3 sequence reads: CASSERQVYGYTF. The CDR3 nucleotides are TGTGCCAGCAGTGAACGACAGGTCTATGGCTACACCTTC.

The chain uses TRBV4-3 and TRBJ2-2; 7 nucleotides align to TRBD2. V was pared by 5 bases and J by 3 bases, with 9 bases of the junction left unmatched. This CDR3 spans 16 amino acids. CDR1 is LGHNA, CDR2 YSLEER, per germline. The CDR3: CASSSLRGDDTGELFF. Written as DNA, the CDR3 is TGCGCCAGCAGCTCCCTACGGGGGGACGACACCGGGGAGCTGTTTTTT.

V and J are TRBV5-1 and TRBJ2-1; possible D gene TRBD2, 6 bases. Germline CDR1 is SGHRS and CDR2 is YFSETQ. The CDR3 has 15 amino acids. V lost 0 bases, J lost 8 bases, and 15 bases lay in between. The CDR3 loop is CASSLAPGEAYEQFF. As DNA, the CDR3 is TGCGCCAGCAGCTTGGCACCGGGGGAGGCCTATGAGCAGTTCTTC. Together with reference TRBV5-1 and TRBJ2-1, the CDR3 gives the full variable domain: KAGVTQTPRYLIKTRGQQVTLSCSPISGHRSVSWYQQTPGQGLQFLFEYFSETQRNKGNFPGRFSGRQFSNSRSEMNVSTLELGDSALYLCASSLAPGEAYEQFFGPGTRLTVL.

This chain connects TRBV30 to TRBJ1-2; D unclear. V lost 2 bases to trimming and J lost 9 bases, with 10 bases between them. CDR1 is GTSNPN and CDR2 is SVGIG in the germline V gene (reference sequence). The CDR3 loop spans 11 amino acids. The CDR3 loop reads CAWSRRESYTF. The CDR3 bases are TGTGCCTGGAGTCGCCGGGAAAGCTACACCTTC.

The chain links TRBV7-2 to TRBJ1-5, with no clear D. V was clipped by 1 base and J by 3 bases, with 7 bases between them. The CDR3 runs 14 residues. The germline CDR1 and CDR2 sequences are SGHTA and FQGNSA. The CDR3 region is CASSLDPDNQPQHF. CDR3 nucleotide sequence: TGTGCCAGCAGCTTAGATCCAGACAATCAGCCCCAGCATTTT.

Written as DNA, the CDR3 is TGTGCCAGCAGTAAGGCGGGGTGGTCTGAGCACGAGCAGTACTTC. Its translation: CASSKAGWSEHEQYF. V is TRBV12-2 and J is TRBJ2-7; whether TRBD2, the table's D call, matches the DNA was not checked. TRBV12-2 is marked as a pseudogene. The CDR3 length is 15 residues.

The V call is TRBV29-1, the J call TRBJ1-1; tentative D call: TRBD1 (6 bases). CDR3 length: 15 amino acids. Trimming stripped 0 bases from V and 4 bases from J, with 15 bases between. Germline V gene data show CDR1 as SQVTM and CDR2 as ANQGSEA. The CDR3, as DNA: TGCAGCGTTGAAGATCCCCAGGGGTTCAGCACTGAAGCTTTCTTT. Its translation: CSVEDPQGFSTEAFF.

The V gene is TRBV11-3, the J gene TRBJ2-1; weak D call: TRBD1 (5 bases). The germline V gene has CDR1 SGHNT and CDR2 YENEEA. The CDR3 is 10 residues long. Trimming removed 11 bases from V and 8 bases from J, with 10 bases in between. The CDR3 loop is CASKGDEQFF. Here the CDR3 DNA reads TGTGCCTCCAAAGGGGATGAGCAGTTCTTC.

This rearrangement joins TRBV5-1 to TRBJ1-5, with D maybe TRBD1 (6 bases). Trimming shortened V by 4 bases and J by 3 bases, and 11 bases separated the two germline ends. Germline CDR1 is SGHRS and CDR2 is YFSETQ. The CDR3 is 14 residues long. The CDR3 here is CASSTGQFNQPQHF. CDR3 DNA: TGCGCCAGCAGCACTGGACAGTTCAATCAGCCCCAGCATTTT.

The DNA for the CDR3 is TGTGCCAGCAGCTTAGGGGCTGTGGGAGATACGCAGTATTTT. It specifies CASSLGAVGDTQYF. The gene calls are TRBV11-2 and TRBJ2-3; D not certain. Germline values: CDR1 SGHAT, CDR2 FQNNGV. This CDR3 has 14 residues. V was trimmed by 1 base and J by 5 bases, leaving 10 bases between them.

This chain connects TRBV19 to TRBJ2-2, with D unclear. The CDR3 is 13 amino acids. The V gene lost 4 bases and the J gene lost 6 bases, with 9 bases spanning the gap. Germline V gene lookup returns CDR1 LNHDA and CDR2 SQIVND (reference sequence). This CDR3 is CASSTSRAGELFF. The CDR3 coding sequence is TGTGCCAGTAGTACGTCTAGAGCCGGGGAGCTGTTTTTT.

As DNA, the CDR3 is TGTGCCTGGAGTCCAATGGGTAGCGGGGGCATCTCCTACGAGCAGTACTTC. Its protein product is CAWSPMGSGGISYEQYF. The chain is built from TRBV30 and TRBJ2-7, with TRBD2 matching 9 bases. Germline CDR1 and CDR2: GTSNPN and SVGIG (reference sequence). The V segment lost 2 bases and the J segment 0 bases; nucleotides outside the gene matches: 11. This CDR3 has 17 amino acids.

This sequence joins TRBV7-9 and TRBJ2-7; TRBD1 is a possible D gene (5 bases). Trimming removed 5 bases from V and 2 bases from J, with 13 bases in between. The CDR3 length is 14 residues. Per the germline V gene, CDR1 is SEHNR and CDR2 is FQNEAQ (reference sequence). The CDR3 DNA is TGTGCCAGCAGCCCCACGGCAGGGACCTACGAGCAGTACTTC. Translation: CASSPTAGTYEQYF.

The table lists this clone with a count of one. This chain links TRBV4-2 with TRBJ1-5; D not certain. Germline V CDR1 and CDR2: LGHNA, YNFKEQ. The CDR3 contains 15 residues. Trimming removed 8 bases from V and 4 bases from J, with 18 bases in between. CDR3 in amino acids: CASSRYDGGNQPQHF. The CDR3 coding sequence is TGTGCCAGCTCCCGCTATGACGGTGGGAATCAGCCCCAGCATTTT.

The chain joins TRBV6-5 to TRBJ1-1; D not resolved. Germline values: CDR1 MNHEY, CDR2 SVGAGI. The CDR3 has 14 amino acids. Trimming removed 2 bases from V and 3 bases from J, with 10 bases in between. For the CDR3, the DNA is TGTGCCAGCAGTTACCAGGAGTTATACACTGAAGCTTTCTTT. Protein: CASSYQELYTEAFF.

The J gene is TRBJ2-5, the V gene TRBV25-1; 8 nucleotides align to TRBD2. Looked up from germline, CDR1 is MGHDK and CDR2 is SYGVNS. This CDR3 is 16 amino acids long. Unmatched junction bases numbered 9, after V lost 6 bases and J lost 0 bases. The CDR3 bases are TGTGCCAGCAGCTTCCAGGCTAGCGGGTACCAAGAGACCCAGTACTTC. Protein product: CASSFQASGYQETQYF.

This clone occurred a few times. The chain uses TRBV5-1 and TRBJ2-7; the D call may be TRBD1 or TRBD2 (6 bases each). The CDR3 extends over 14 amino acids. From germline, CDR1 is SGHRS and CDR2 YFSETQ. Trimming cost V 5 bases and J 6 bases, with 18 bases left between them. CDR3 loop: CASSRRDTGGEQYF. In DNA, the CDR3 is TGCGCCAGCAGTCGACGGGACACCGGGGGCGAGCAGTACTTC.

The DNA of the CDR3 is TGTGCCAGGACTGGCGGAGACCTCCAAGAGACCCAGTACTTC. This translates into CARTGGDLQETQYF. The rearrangement uses TRBV2 and TRBJ2-5; D uncertain. V was clipped by 9 bases and J by 1 base, with 15 bases between them. This CDR3 spans 14 amino acids. Germline V lookup: CDR1 SNHLY, CDR2 FYNNEI.

The J gene is TRBJ2-3, the V gene TRBV30; a possible D gene is TRBD2 (5 bases). Trimming cost V 3 bases and J 1 base, with 20 bases left between them. CDR3 length equals 17 residues. Germline V gene lookup returns CDR1 GTSNPN and CDR2 SVGIG (reference sequence). This chain's CDR3 is CAWSHAFAGWRTDTQYF. The CDR3 DNA reads TGTGCCTGGAGCCACGCTTTCGCGGGTTGGCGCACAGATACGCAGTATTTT.